This T cell receptor (beta chain) was retrieved from a study of T cells in Graves' hyperthyroidism and ophthalmopathy. Disease duration under 2 months; hyperthyroidism patients were aged 18 to 65. Using RNA transcripts as the source, TCR beta CDR3 regions were amplified. HTBI primers were the set used in a first-round RT-PCR of the TCR CDR3. TCRdb reprocessed the multiplex PCR reads with MiXCR, giving one entry per CDR3 protein. The sample contains just under 750,000 distinct CDR3 sequences, around 40% of which appear only once. The specimen was blood. The clonotype originates from a woman between 40 and 55 years old with Graves' hyperthyroidism.

The CDR3 DNA follows: TGTGCCATTTCCGACAGGTTAATAAGGGAAAAACTGTTTTTT. This gives the protein CAISDRLIREKLFF. The chain employs TRBV10-3 and TRBJ1-4, with D perhaps TRBD1 (6 bases). V lost 9 bases and J 8 bases, leaving 19 bases between the germline ends. The CDR3 totals 14 residues. CDR1 is ENHRY and CDR2 is SYGVKD in the germline V gene.